These T cell receptor beta chains were read from a single sample in a study of cytomegalovirus exposure and HLA in healthy donors. Produced via immunoSEQ multiplex PCR; TCRdb's table is partial and in-frame only. The sample has about 110,000 clones; around 80% are singletons. The sequenced material came from PBMCs. The receptors derive from a man aged 30 to 45 in good health and CMV-seropositive. The conserved cysteine and the conserved F or W are not part of the CDR3 here. The order of the fields is J gene, V gene, CDR3 protein.

TRBJ1-1 | TRBV19 | ASSIGTVEAF
TRBJ1-2 | TRBV29-1 | SVGGQNYGYT
TRBJ1-2 | TRBV27 | ASAYRGNYGYT
TRBJ2-2 | TRBV27 | ASSLSGRSGELF
TRBJ2-7 | TRBV6-1 | ASSESGYLHYEQY
TRBJ2-3 | TRBV4-2 | ASSWGLAGELHTDTQY
- | TRBV4-1 | ASSQDASGGAYEQY
TRBJ2-3 | TRBV2 | ASRSDVGVNTQY
TRBJ2-1 | TRBV19 | ASSMGVLAYNEQF
TRBJ1-1 | TRBV11-2 | ASSFGPRGAGNTEAF
TRBJ1-4 | TRBV6-6 | ASRKTTAGNEKLF
TRBJ2-5 | TRBV10-3 | AISDYRDRGDQETQY
TRBJ1-6 | TRBV5-1 | ASSLDADSPLH
TRBJ1-5 | TRBV5-1 | ASSLDRGRNQPQH
TRBJ1-2 | TRBV6-1 | ASRKTGGVNYGYT
TRBJ2-7 | TRBV4-2 | ASSQGTSGDSYEQY
TRBJ1-1 | TRBV2 | ASSWTGNTEAF
TRBJ1-4 | TRBV6-1 | ASGGEGNEKLF
TRBJ2-2 | TRBV2 | ASSQLGTGELF
- | TRBV19 | ASSSGQEYEQY
TRBJ2-3 | TRBV7-9 | ASSPAPIQGPPTDTQY
- | TRBV30 | AWSVKQGYEQY
TRBJ2-1 | TRBV11-2 | ASSLGQIYNEQF
TRBJ1-1 | TRBV5-1 | ASSPVGRGLNTEAF
TRBJ1-2 | TRBV7-8 | ASSLQGYYGYT
TRBJ1-1 | TRBV7-9 | ASTPDRVRTEAF
TRBJ2-2 | TRBV4-3 | ASSPFQVVNTGELF
TRBJ1-6 | TRBV19 | ASSRGQDGSPLH
TRBJ2-7 | TRBV5-6 | ASSLGSGWQY
TRBJ1-6 | TRBV2 | ASSLRGQDSPLH
TRBJ2-1 | TRBV5-6 | ASSLNFGGSYNEQF
TRBJ1-3 | TRBV30 | AWSSGGAGNTIY
TRBJ1-1 | TRBV6-1 | ASSSRENTEAF
TRBJ2-7 | TRBV7-9 | ASSLASPGSYEQY
TRBJ2-5 | TRBV9 | ASSALGLVGTQY
TRBJ1-1 | TRBV6-5 | ASSLQGRDTEAF
TRBJ2-3 | TRBV7-9 | SSSPLGVYPADTQY
TRBJ1-6 | TRBV6-5 | ASRTGYNSPLH
TRBJ1-1 | TRBV10-3 | AIRGQGASDTEAF
TRBJ1-4 | TRBV11-2 | ASSLDRVGGHRLKEKLF
TRBJ1-2 | TRBV28 | ASSLRDYGYT
TRBJ2-7 | TRBV5-8 | ASSKTGTGSYEQY